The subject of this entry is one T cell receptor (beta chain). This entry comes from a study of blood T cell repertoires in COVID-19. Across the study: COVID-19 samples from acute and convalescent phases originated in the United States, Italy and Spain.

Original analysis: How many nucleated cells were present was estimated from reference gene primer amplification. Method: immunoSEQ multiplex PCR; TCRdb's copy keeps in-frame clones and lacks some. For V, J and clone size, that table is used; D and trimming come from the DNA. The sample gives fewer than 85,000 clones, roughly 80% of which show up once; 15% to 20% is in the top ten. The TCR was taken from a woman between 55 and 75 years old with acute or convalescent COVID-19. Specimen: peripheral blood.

CDR3 bases: TGTGCCACCAGTGATCTCCAGGGTGGCGGCACTGAAGCTTTCTTT. Translating it yields CATSDLQGGGTEAFF. The V call is TRBV24-1, the J call TRBJ1-1; weak D call: TRBD1 (5 bases). V dropped 3 bases and J dropped 4 bases, with 14 bases sitting between them. From germline, CDR1 is KGHDR and CDR2 SFDVKD. The CDR3 loop spans 15 amino acids.